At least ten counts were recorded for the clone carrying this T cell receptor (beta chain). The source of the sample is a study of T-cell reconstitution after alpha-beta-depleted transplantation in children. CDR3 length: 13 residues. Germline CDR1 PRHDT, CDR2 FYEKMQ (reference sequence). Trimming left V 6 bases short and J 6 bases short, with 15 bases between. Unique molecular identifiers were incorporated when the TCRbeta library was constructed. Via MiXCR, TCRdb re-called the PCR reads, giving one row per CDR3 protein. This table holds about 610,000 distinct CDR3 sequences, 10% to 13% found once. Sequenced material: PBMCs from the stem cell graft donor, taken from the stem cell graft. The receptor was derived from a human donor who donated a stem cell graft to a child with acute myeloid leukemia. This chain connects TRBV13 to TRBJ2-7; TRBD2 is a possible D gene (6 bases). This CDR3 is CASRSALATEQYF. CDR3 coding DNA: TGTGCCAGCAGGTCAGCTCTAGCGACCGAGCAGTACTTC.